The clone carrying this T cell receptor (beta chain) was detected many times. Its antigen is still unknown. This sample was included in a study of identical twins. Whole-study findings and limits: Part of the zero-insertion signal could reflect confounding by invariant MAIT and iNKT cells. Low generation probability was overrepresented in out-of-frame alpha sequences shared by twins.

Trimming took 1 base from V and 5 from J, leaving 12 bases between them. The CDR3 spans 15 residues. Per germline, CDR1 SEHNR and CDR2 FQNEAQ (reference sequence). In every case, the donor was a healthy Caucasian. Unique molecular identifiers were present on the cDNA, which also gained a universal primer site by template switching. Using its own MiXCR run on the 5' RACE reads, TCRdb lists one record per CDR3 protein. The sample consists of some 590,000 distinct CDR3 sequences, approximately 10% of them appearing once. These data were also filed under a second study, of yellow fever vaccine responses in identical twins.

The sequence was collected from a woman between 18 and 29 years old in good health. What was sequenced was PBMCs. The chain uses TRBV7-9 and TRBJ2-4, with a possible D match to TRBD1 (5 bases). CDR3 DNA sequence: TGTGCCAGCAGCTTAGACCCAGGGATACAAAACATTCAGTACTTC. This translates into CASSLDPGIQNIQYF.